These T cell receptor beta chains were read from a single sample in a study of blood T cell repertoires in COVID-19. Using immunoSEQ multiplex PCR, the repertoire was profiled, and TCRdb retains in-frame clones only, with some absent. The table shows under 200,000 clones, with about 86% occurring only once. Specimen: peripheral blood. The source is a man between 60 and 75 years old with acute or convalescent COVID-19. The CDR3 runs from the conserved cysteine through the conserved F or W. D genes are given only for firm matches. Clone size is shown for a subset of rows, as once, few, many or a class of expanded clone.

clone_size d_call j_call v_call cdr3_aa cdr3_nt
once . TRBJ2-7 TRBV2 CASRAEDSYYEQYF TGTGCCAGCAGGGCCGAGGACTCTTACTACGAGCAGTACTTC
. . TRBJ2-1 TRBV19 CASTRKDSYNEQFF TGTGCCAGTACCAGAAAGGACAGCTACAATGAGCAGTTCTTC
few TRBD1 TRBJ1-5 TRBV6-5 CASRGTGGAWQPQHF TGTGCCAGCAGAGGGACAGGGGGCGCTTGGCAGCCCCAGCATTTT
. TRBD2 TRBJ2-7 TRBV28 CASSFATSGSYEQYF TGTGCCAGCAGTTTCGCGACTAGCGGCTCCTACGAGCAGTACTTC
. . TRBJ2-7 TRBV29-1 CSAHSHRGNDAYEQYF TGCAGCGCCCACTCCCACCGGGGTAACGACGCTTACGAGCAGTACTTC
. . TRBJ1-1 TRBV2 CASSPRVLRAGTEAFF TGTGCCAGCAGCCCCCGGGTCCTCCGGGCGGGCACTGAAGCTTTCTTT
. . TRBJ1-1 TRBV15 CATSPQTKQKAFF TGTGCCACCAGCCCCCAGACGAAACAGAAGGCTTTCTTT
. TRBD1 TRBJ2-1 TRBV5-4 CASSPRTGVLDEQFF TGTGCCAGCAGCCCCCGGACAGGGGTACTAGATGAGCAGTTCTTC
few . TRBJ2-1 TRBV11-2 CASSPRLSVHEQFF TGTGCCAGCAGCCCCCGTCTAAGCGTGCATGAGCAGTTCTTC
. . TRBJ1-3 TRBV14 CASSLRGFGNTIYF TGTGCCAGCAGCCTCAGGGGATTTGGAAACACCATATATTTT
. TRBD2 TRBJ2-1 TRBV27 CASSDHPSGRGNEQFF TGTGCCAGCAGTGACCATCCAAGCGGGAGAGGCAATGAGCAGTTCTTC
. TRBD1 TRBJ1-2 TRBV28 CASSAGTGSYGYTF TGTGCCAGCAGTGCCGGGACAGGGTCGTATGGCTACACCTTC
. TRBD1 TRBJ1-5 TRBV6-5 CASSRGQYSNQPQHF TGTGCCAGCAGTAGGGGACAGTATAGCAATCAGCCCCAGCATTTT
. TRBD1 TRBJ1-6 TRBV30 CAWSLTSGGNSPLHF TGTGCCTGGAGTCTCACGTCAGGGGGAAATTCACCCCTCCACTTT
. . TRBJ1-2 TRBV3-1/TRBV3-2 CASSRSAGRGYGYTF TGTGCCAGCAGCCGCTCAGCGGGGCGAGGCTATGGCTACACCTTC
. TRBD1 TRBJ2-2 TRBV19 CASSIGDRGPGELFF TGTGCCAGTAGTATAGGGGACAGGGGGCCCGGGGAGCTGTTTTTT
once TRBD2 TRBJ2-2 TRBV3-1/TRBV3-2 CASSLGLAGGTGELFF TGTGCCAGCAGCCTCGGACTAGCGGGAGGGACCGGGGAGCTGTTTTTT
few . TRBJ2-3 TRBV9 CASSGGQTDTQYF TGTGCCAGCAGCGGTGGACAGACAGATACGCAGTATTTT
. . TRBJ2-2 TRBV9 CASSVLEYTGELFF TGTGCCAGCAGCGTATTAGAGTACACCGGGGAGCTGTTTTTT
. TRBD1 TRBJ2-7 TRBV6-5 CASSPTGGSYEQYF TGTGCCAGCAGTCCGACAGGGGGATCCTACGAGCAGTACTTC
. TRBD1 TRBJ2-7 TRBV7-2 CASSPAGTGYEQYF TGTGCCAGCAGCCCAGCGGGGACAGGGTACGAGCAGTACTTC
. TRBD1 TRBJ1-2 TRBV29-1 CSVEDGFGTGADGYTF TGCAGCGTTGAAGATGGTTTCGGGACAGGGGCCGACGGCTACACCTTC
. TRBD2 TRBJ2-1 TRBV7-9 CASSLLSGRAVLREQFF TGTGCCAGCAGCTTACTTAGCGGGAGGGCCGTACTTCGTGAGCAGTTCTTC
. TRBD1 TRBJ1-5 TRBV5-1 CASSPGQGAQPQHF TGCGCCAGCAGCCCTGGACAGGGGGCTCAGCCCCAGCATTTT
. . TRBJ2-2 TRBV6-4 CASSRETANTGELFF TGTGCCAGCAGTAGGGAGACCGCGAACACCGGGGAGCTGTTTTTT
few . TRBJ1-1 TRBV5-1 CASSPRPGQNTEAFF TGCGCCAGCAGCCCCCGCCCGGGACAGAACACTGAAGCTTTCTTT
. . TRBJ2-2 TRBV5-1 CASSSSGPTGELFF TGCGCCAGCAGCTCTTCAGGGCCCACCGGGGAGCTGTTTTTT
. TRBD2 TRBJ2-7 TRBV30 CAWSSTSANEQYF TGTGCCTGGAGCTCAACTAGCGCCAACGAGCAGTACTTC
. . TRBJ2-2 TRBV5-4 CASSPTGFTGELFF TGTGCCAGCAGTCCCACGGGTTTTACCGGGGAGCTGTTTTTT
. . TRBJ1-2 TRBV28 CASTSRQDSNYGYTF TGTGCCAGCACATCCCGACAGGATAGTAACTATGGCTACACCTTC
. . TRBJ1-1 TRBV2 CASRGHDKNTEAFF TGTGCCAGCAGGGGACATGACAAGAACACTGAAGCTTTCTTT
. TRBD2 TRBJ2-3 TRBV18 CASSQERLAGNSRTDTQYF TGTGCCAGCTCCCAGGAGAGACTAGCGGGAAACTCACGCACAGATACGCAGTATTTT
. TRBD1 TRBJ2-3 TRBV7-3 CASSQTGADTQYF TGTGCCAGCAGCCAGACAGGGGCGGATACGCAGTATTTT
. TRBD1 TRBJ1-4 TRBV2 CASRGTGRNEKLFF TGTGCCAGCAGAGGGACAGGGAGGAATGAAAAACTGTTTTTT
. TRBD1 TRBJ1-4 TRBV19 CATRTGPNEKLFF TGTGCCACAAGGACAGGCCCTAATGAAAAACTGTTTTTT
. TRBD1 TRBJ1-1 TRBV5-8 CASSHSQGAGVNTEAFF TGTGCCAGCAGCCATAGTCAGGGGGCCGGGGTGAACACTGAAGCTTTCTTT
. . TRBJ2-7 TRBV5-4 CASSLGAQSSYEQYF TGTGCCAGCAGCTTGGGAGCTCAAAGCTCCTACGAGCAGTACTTC
. . TRBJ2-2 TRBV9 CASSLTRVNTGELFF TGTGCCAGCAGCTTAACCAGGGTTAACACCGGGGAGCTGTTTTTT
. TRBD1 TRBJ2-1 TRBV13 CASSLRQGAGYNEQFF TGTGCCAGCAGCCTCCGACAGGGGGCGGGGTACAATGAGCAGTTCTTC
many . TRBJ2-2 TRBV21-1 CASLGVENTGELFF TGTGCCAGCCTAGGGGTCGAAAACACCGGGGAGCTGTTTTTT